A selection of T cell receptor beta chains follows, all from one sample in a study of T cell repertoires in cytomegalovirus infection. TCRdb re-derived calls from the reads in MiXCR, one entry per CDR3 protein. Among roughly 920,000 distinct CDR3 sequences listed, 31% were seen once. These TCRs' antigens remain unknown. The sample here was cultured CD8+ T cells from PBMCs, taken from culture after CMV antigen stimulation. Source of these receptors: a human donor in good health (CMV status not recorded). Some clones in this sample may be carry-over from other donors' samples. Both conserved end residues are part of each CDR3. The D gene is left open where the match is weak. Clone size is stated in some rows and not others, as once, few, many or a class when expanded.

CDR3nt	CDR3aa	d_gene	v_gene	j_gene	abundance
TGTGCCAGCAGCACGGGCCCAGGAAGCTCCTACAATGAGCAGTTCTTC	CASSTGPGSSYNEQFF	.	TRBV7-9	TRBJ2-1	few
TGTGCCAGCAGCTTTAAGGGGGGCTATGGCTACACCTTC	CASSFKGGYGYTF	.	TRBV11-2	TRBJ1-2	few
TGTGCCAGCAGCTTTATGCGCAGGGTGAGGGACACCGGGGAGCTGTTTTTT	CASSFMRRVRDTGELFF	.	TRBV7-9	TRBJ2-2	.
TGTGCCATCAGTGGAGGGGCAGGGATCCCCGGGGAGCTGTTTTTT	CAISGGAGIPGELFF	.	TRBV10-3	TRBJ2-2	.
TGTGCCAGCAGCGTAGGGGGGGCCAACGTCCTGACTTTC	CASSVGGANVLTF	.	TRBV7-8	TRBJ2-6	many
TGTGCCAGCAGCTTGAACAGGCTAGGAGTTGTTGCTAATGAAAAACTGTTTTTT	CASSLNRLGVVANEKLFF	.	TRBV5-5	TRBJ1-4	.
TGCAGCCCGACCAGGGTCACTGAAGCTTTCTTT	CSPTRVTEAFF	.	TRBV29-1	TRBJ1-1	.
TGCAGCGTTGATCGACAGGTCACTGAAGCTTTCTTT	CSVDRQVTEAFF	.	TRBV29-1	TRBJ1-1	few
TGTGCCAGCAGCTCATCAATTATAGGGATATTTGGAGGCTACACCTTC	CASSSSIIGIFGGYTF	.	TRBV5-6	TRBJ1-2	few
TGTGCCAGCAGTCCAACAGGGGGCGTTAGCTATGGCTACACCTTC	CASSPTGGVSYGYTF	TRBD1	TRBV12-3/TRBV12-4	TRBJ1-2	.
TGCGCCAGCAGCCAAGATAAGGGGGCTGCGACCCAGTACTTC	CASSQDKGAATQYF	TRBD1	TRBV4-1	TRBJ2-5	few
TGCGCCAGCAGCGACGGGACGGTCAATCAGCCCCAGCATTTT	CASSDGTVNQPQHF	.	TRBV4-3	TRBJ1-5	few
TGTGCCAGCAGCTTAGCGATCGGCCCCGAAATAAACAATGAGCAGTTCTTC	CASSLAIGPEINNEQFF	.	TRBV7-8	TRBJ2-1	many
TGTGCCAGCAGCCACCCTAGGGCGGCTCCCACAGATACGCAGTATTTT	CASSHPRAAPTDTQYF	.	TRBV3-1	TRBJ2-3	.
TGTGCCAGCAGTTACTCTAGACGGGGTGAGCAGTTCTTC	CASSYSRRGEQFF	.	TRBV6-5	TRBJ2-1	.
TGTGCCAGTAGTATAAGGGACGGATCCTATGGCTACACCTTC	CASSIRDGSYGYTF	.	TRBV19	TRBJ1-2	.
TGTGCCAGCAGCTTAGCCCCGACAGTAGCCGGGGAGCTGTTTTTT	CASSLAPTVAGELFF	.	TRBV7-9	TRBJ2-2	few
TGTGCCAGCAGCACCCTCGGACAGGACGAGACCCAGTACTTC	CASSTLGQDETQYF	TRBD1	TRBV27	TRBJ2-5	.